These T cell receptor beta chains were read from a single sample in a study of tumor-infiltrating lymphocytes in oesophageal squamous cell carcinoma. Each CDR3 protein gets one entry after TCRdb re-called the PCR reads with MiXCR. This table holds 9,500 to 15,000 distinct CDR3 sequences, about 54% found once. Source material: esophageal tumor tissue. These receptors were taken from a female donor with esophageal squamous cell carcinoma. The CDR3 runs from the conserved cysteine through the conserved F or W. The D gene is left open where the match is weak. Not all rows give a size; the values are once, few, many and, for expanded clones, a class.

d_call	clone_size	j_call	v_call	cdr3_aa	cdr3_nt
.	few	TRBJ1-1	TRBV18	CASSPRGTNTEAFF	TGTGCCAGCTCACCCCGGGGAACGAACACTGAAGCTTTCTTT
.	.	TRBJ2-5	TRBV19	CASSPVAGSTTARKETQYF	TGTGCCAGTAGTCCCGTGGCTGGCTCGACTACCGCACGGAAAGAGACCCAGTACTTC
.	.	TRBJ2-5	TRBV7-8	CASSLPKETQYF	TGTGCCAGCAGCTTACCCAAAGAGACCCAGTACTTC
TRBD2	.	TRBJ2-1	TRBV12-3/TRBV12-4	CASTAGRFSGRSNEQFF	TGTGCCAGCACCGCGGGTAGATTTAGCGGGAGATCCAATGAGCAGTTCTTC
TRBD1	.	TRBJ2-7	TRBV7-9	CASSSRTGTGTRNEQYF	TGTGCCAGCAGCTCCAGGACCGGGACAGGGACTCGCAATGAGCAGTACTTC
.	many	TRBJ2-1	TRBV7-6	CASSRRDYNEQFF	TGTGCCAGCAGCAGGCGGGATTACAATGAGCAGTTCTTC
TRBD1	.	TRBJ2-5	TRBV7-3	CASSRGQLETQYF	TGTGCCAGCAGCCGGGGACAGTTGGAGACCCAGTACTTC
.	many	TRBJ1-3	TRBV28	CASRSTGSGNTIYF	TGTGCCAGCCGATCGACAGGTTCGGGAAACACCATATATTTT
TRBD2	many	TRBJ2-5	TRBV12-3/TRBV12-4	CASSLGRGGQETQYF	TGTGCCAGCAGTTTGGGGCGGGGGGGCCAAGAGACCCAGTACTTC
.	many	TRBJ1-2	TRBV20-1	CSARDLQSYYGYTF	TGCAGTGCTAGAGATCTACAGAGCTACTATGGCTACACCTTC
TRBD2	.	TRBJ2-1	TRBV7-2	CASSLATGGPHNEQFF	TGTGCCAGCAGCTTAGCGACGGGAGGGCCACACAATGAGCAGTTCTTC
TRBD2	few	TRBJ2-7	TRBV6-1	CASSYPQESGRVFF	TGTGCCAGCAGTTATCCTCAGGAGAGCGGGAGAGTGTTCTTC
.	once	TRBJ2-4	TRBV28	CASSSQGYNEQYF	TGTGCCAGCAGTTCACAGGGTTACAATGAGCAGTACTTC
.	.	TRBJ2-3	TRBV7-6	CASSLAFGGETQYF	TGTGCCAGCAGCTTAGCTTTTGGGGGTGAGACCCAGTATTTT
TRBD1	.	TRBJ2-5	TRBV7-2	CASSPSLTGGETQYF	TGTGCCAGCAGCCCCTCTCTGACAGGGGGAGAGACCCAGTACTTC
TRBD2	.	TRBJ2-3	TRBV7-8	CASGLAAGTDTQYF	TGTGCCAGCGGACTAGCGGCGGGCACAGATACGCAGTATTTT
.	many	TRBJ2-3	TRBV4-2	CASSQNLLGAGTDTQYF	TGTGCCAGCAGCCAAAATCTCCTAGGGGCTGGCACAGATACGCAGTATTTT
TRBD1	.	TRBJ2-3	TRBV12-3/TRBV12-4	CASTRTGDLTDTQYF	TGTGCCAGCACTCGGACAGGTGACCTCACAGATACGCAGTATTTT
TRBD1	many	TRBJ2-7	TRBV7-6	CASSQGQGREQYF	TGTGCCAGCAGCCAAGGACAGGGGCGCGAGCAGTACTTC
TRBD1	.	TRBJ2-2	TRBV7-6	CASSLWDRGSNTGELFF	TGTGCCAGCAGCTTATGGGACAGGGGATCGAACACCGGGGAGCTGTTTTTT
.	many	TRBJ1-1	TRBV27	CASSQRGLPEAFF	TGTGCCAGCAGTCAAAGGGGACTGCCTGAAGCTTTCTTT
TRBD2	.	TRBJ2-1	TRBV12-3/TRBV12-4	CASTFRSGGAYNEQFF	TGTGCCAGCACGTTCCGTAGCGGGGGGGCCTACAATGAGCAGTTCTTC
.	many	TRBJ1-4	TRBV5-4	CASSLNRAVNEKLFF	TGTGCCAGCAGCTTAAACAGGGCGGTTAATGAAAAACTGTTTTTT
.	.	TRBJ1-4	TRBV7-4	CASSSAGAGEKLFF	TGTGCCAGCAGCTCGGCAGGGGCCGGTGAAAAACTGTTTTTT
.	.	TRBJ1-2	TRBV7-3	CASSPVSYGYTF	TGTGCCAGCAGCCCGGTTTCCTATGGCTACACCTTC
.	.	TRBJ2-6	TRBV25-1	CASTNRAGANVLTF	TGTGCCAGCACGAACAGGGCTGGGGCCAACGTCCTGACTTTC
TRBD2	large	TRBJ2-1	TRBV7-2	CASSVTSGVNNEQFF	TGTGCCAGCAGCGTCACTAGCGGGGTTAACAATGAGCAGTTCTTC
.	once	TRBJ2-7	TRBV7-2	CASSSSARFLSYEQYF	TGTGCCAGCAGTTCTAGCGCTCGATTTCTCTCCTACGAGCAGTACTTC
.	.	TRBJ2-3	TRBV11-1	CASSSQSLADTQYF	TGTGCCAGCAGCTCCCAGTCTCTGGCAGATACGCAGTATTTT
TRBD1	.	TRBJ2-3	TRBV6-2/TRBV6-3	CASSGQGATDTQYF	TGTGCCAGCAGTGGACAGGGGGCCACAGATACGCAGTATTTT
TRBD1	once	TRBJ2-2	TRBV6-5	CASSYRGTGNTGELFF	TGTGCCAGCAGTTATCGTGGGACAGGAAACACCGGGGAGCTGTTTTTT
.	.	TRBJ2-5	TRBV7-8	CASRPRRGAKETQYF	TGTGCCAGCAGACCACGGCGAGGGGCGAAGGAGACCCAGTACTTC
.	.	TRBJ2-5	TRBV28	CASSLRVGLGKLSGTQYF	TGTGCCAGCAGTTTAAGGGTGGGCCTGGGTAAGTTATCTGGGACCCAGTACTTC
TRBD1	few	TRBJ1-5	TRBV5-5	CASSFGQGFNQPQHF	TGTGCCAGCAGCTTCGGACAGGGGTTCAATCAGCCCCAGCATTTT
.	.	TRBJ1-1	TRBV6-1	CASSEADNTEAFF	TGTGCCAGCAGTGAAGCGGACAACACTGAAGCTTTCTTT
.	.	TRBJ2-3	TRBV19	CASSRYSRTDTQYF	TGTGCCAGTAGTAGGTACAGCCGCACAGATACGCAGTATTTT
TRBD2	.	TRBJ2-2	TRBV7-2	CASSLGLAAGELFF	TGTGCCAGCAGCTTAGGACTAGCTGCCGGGGAGCTGTTTTTT
.	.	TRBJ2-6	TRBV11-2	CASSLRNPGISGANVLTF	TGTGCCAGCAGTTTAAGGAACCCCGGGATTTCTGGGGCCAACGTCCTGACTTTC
TRBD2	.	TRBJ2-1	TRBV24-1	CATSDPGTSGRAGEQFF	TGTGCCACCAGTGATCCCGGAACTAGCGGGAGGGCTGGTGAGCAGTTCTTC
.	.	TRBJ2-7	TRBV7-2	CASSQQLVLLEQYF	TGTGCCAGCAGCCAACAACTAGTTCTACTTGAGCAGTACTTC